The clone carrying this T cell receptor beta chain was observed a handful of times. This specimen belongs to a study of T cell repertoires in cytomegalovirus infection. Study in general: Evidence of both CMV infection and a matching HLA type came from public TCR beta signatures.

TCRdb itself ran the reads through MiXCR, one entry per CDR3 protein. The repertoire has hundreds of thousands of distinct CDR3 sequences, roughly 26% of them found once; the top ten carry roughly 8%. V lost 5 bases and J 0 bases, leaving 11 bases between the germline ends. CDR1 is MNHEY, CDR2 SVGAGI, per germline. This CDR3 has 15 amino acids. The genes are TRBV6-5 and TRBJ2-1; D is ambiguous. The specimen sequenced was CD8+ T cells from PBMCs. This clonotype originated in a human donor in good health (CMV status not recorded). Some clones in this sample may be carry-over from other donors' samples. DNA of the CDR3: TGTGCCAGCAGTACGGACGCGAGCTCCTACAATGAGCAGTTCTTC. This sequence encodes CASSTDASSYNEQFF.